This T cell receptor (beta chain) is from a study of T cells in localized non-small cell lung cancer. The table came from immunoSEQ multiplex PCR; TCRdb's copy has only in-frame clones and leaves some out. The sample includes about 26,000 clones, 91% of them seen just once. The germline V gene has CDR1 SGDLS and CDR2 YYNGEE. The V and J ends lost 3 bases and 0 bases respectively, with 14 bases between them. This CDR3 comprises 16 residues. To note about this clone: Its specificity is unknown.

Points from the study as a whole: Uninvolved adjacent lung showed peak T cell clonality, exceeding tumor. A median roughly 50 of the top 100 tumor clones appeared in adjacent lung. The study sequenced only one region of the tumor. As a result, intratumor heterogeneity could not be excluded and remains possible.

This chain links TRBV9 with TRBJ2-3, with D unresolved. This sequence was found in a female donor over 55 with stage II squamous cell lung carcinoma. Sample: peripheral blood, taken before any cancer treatment. CDR3 DNA: TGTGCCAGCAGCGCGAGCACCGGCACTAGCACAGATACGCAGTATTTT. Protein sequence: CASSASTGTSTDTQYF.